The 4 T cell receptor beta chains below come from one sample, sequenced in a study of T-cell memory formation after mild COVID-19. TCRdb re-called the 5' RACE reads with MiXCR, one entry per CDR3 protein. The sample holds a few hundred thousand distinct CDR3 sequences, about 21% seen once. Sequences were obtained from PBMCs or a T cell subset sorted from them (not recorded which). These receptors were obtained from an adult woman who had mild COVID-19 (a few samples of this study predate the infection). Cell type and time point are not known.

This clonotype was counted a few times. The chain recombines TRBV30 with TRBJ1-1; D might be TRBD1 (6 bases). The CDR3 is 14 residues long. Looked up from germline, CDR1 is GTSNPN and CDR2 is SVGIG (reference sequence). Trimming shortened V by 3 bases and J by 0 bases, and 11 bases separated the two germline ends. DNA for the CDR3: TGTGCCTGGAGCCCGAGGGGGTTGAACACTGAAGCTTTCTTT. Its translation: CAWSPRGLNTEAFF.

Only a few counts were recorded for this clonotype. This rearrangement joins TRBV6-6 to TRBJ1-1; D is undetermined. There are 14 residues in the CDR3. The germline gives CDR1 MNHNY, CDR2 SVGAGI (reference sequence). The V end was cut by 5 bases, the J end by 1 base, with 11 bases between. The CDR3 region is CASSPLAGNTEAFF. The CDR3 nucleotides are TGTGCCAGCAGTCCCTTGGCGGGGAACACTGAAGCTTTCTTT.

This CDR3 is CASSRPTGGTEAFF. The CDR3 DNA is TGCGCCAGCAGCCGCCCGACAGGGGGCACTGAAGCTTTCTTT. The chain carries TRBV4-1 and TRBJ1-1, with TRBD1 identical over 9 bases. The CDR3 sequence is 14 residues long. Germline CDR1 reads MGHRA; CDR2 reads YSYEKL. The V segment lost 4 bases and the J segment 4 bases; nucleotides outside the gene matches: 4.

This chain connects TRBV18 to TRBJ2-5, with D unclear. The CDR3 sequence is 15 residues long. Germline CDR1 and CDR2: KGHSH and LQKENI. Between the trimmed V and J ends, which lost 3 bases and 2 bases, there was a span of 13 bases. CDR3: CASSPLAAVQETQYF. The CDR3 DNA reads TGTGCCAGCTCACCCCTCGCGGCAGTTCAAGAGACCCAGTACTTC.